Detailed here is one TCR beta chain. Its matching antigen is unknown. The entry originates in a study of cytomegalovirus exposure and HLA in healthy donors. The PCR had 60 Vbeta and 13 Jbeta primers. Method: immunoSEQ multiplex PCR; TCRdb's copy keeps in-frame clones and lacks some. The repertoire holds about 190,000 clones, with around 83% as singletons. The V and J ends lost 2 bases and 4 bases respectively, with 8 bases between them. The CDR3 totals 13 residues. From germline, CDR1 is MNHNS and CDR2 SASEGT. Whole-study findings and limits: For TCR beta chains, V- and J-gene trimming was later linked to a missense DCLRE1C variant. TCR beta sequences reportedly predicted most subjects' HLA-A and HLA-B alleles accurately.

The source material was PBMCs. This TCR derives from a woman aged 40 to 55 in good health and CMV-seronegative. This rearrangement joins TRBV6-1 to TRBJ1-2, with D hard to call. The CDR3 DNA sequence: TGTGCCAGCAGTGAAACAGTTACCTATGGCTACACCTTC. It codes for CASSETVTYGYTF.